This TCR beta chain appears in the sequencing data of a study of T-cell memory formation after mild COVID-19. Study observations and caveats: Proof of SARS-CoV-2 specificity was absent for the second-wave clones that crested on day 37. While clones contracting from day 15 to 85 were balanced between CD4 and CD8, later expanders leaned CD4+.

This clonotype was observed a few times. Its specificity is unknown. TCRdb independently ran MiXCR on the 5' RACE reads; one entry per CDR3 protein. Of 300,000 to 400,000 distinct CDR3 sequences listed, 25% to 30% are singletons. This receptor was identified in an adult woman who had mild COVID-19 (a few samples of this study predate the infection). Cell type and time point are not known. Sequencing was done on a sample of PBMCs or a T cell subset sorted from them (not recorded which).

The CDR3 loop is CASRPLPAGGYEQYF. DNA of the CDR3: TGTGCCAGCAGGCCCCTCCCAGCGGGCGGGTACGAGCAGTACTTC. This chain connects TRBV28 to TRBJ2-7; the D gene is possibly TRBD2 (6 bases). With 6 bases removed from V and 4 bases from J, the gap between germline ends came to 19 bases. The CDR3 totals 15 residues. In germline, CDR1 is MDHEN, CDR2 SYDVKM.